This is a list of T cell receptor beta chains from one sample in a study of T cell responses to AZD1222 COVID-19 vaccine. Libraries were prepared by immunoSEQ multiplex PCR; TCRdb keeps only in-frame clonotypes and omits some of them. The table lists around 170,000 clones, 90% of them singletons. Sequenced material: peripheral blood, taken on day 0 of AZD1222 vaccination. These receptors originate from an adult in good health. The CDR3 runs from the conserved cysteine through the conserved F or W. The D gene is left open where the match is weak. Clone size is given for some rows only: seen once, a few or many times, or a class if the clone is expanded.

D,size,J,V,CDR3,DNA
NA,NA,TRBJ1-1,TRBV20-1,CSASGGRWAEAFF,TGCAGTGCTAGTGGGGGTCGTTGGGCTGAAGCTTTCTTT
NA,many,TRBJ1-6,TRBV4-3,CASSPLWTPGGNSPLHF,TGCGCCAGCAGCCCACTTTGGACACCCGGGGGGAATTCACCCCTCCACTTT
NA,NA,TRBJ1-4,TRBV5-8,CASSRRQDRNEKLFF,TGTGCCAGCAGCAGGAGACAGGACCGGAATGAAAAACTGTTTTTT
NA,NA,TRBJ1-2,TRBV5-1,CASSFNRERYTF,TGCGCCAGCAGCTTCAACAGGGAACGCTACACCTTC
NA,NA,TRBJ2-7,TRBV11-3,CASTGALPVEQYF,TGTGCCAGCACCGGCGCGCTCCCCGTCGAGCAGTACTTC
NA,NA,TRBJ1-6,TRBV6-1,CASSEVGGRVVDNSPLHF,TGTGCCAGCAGTGAAGTGGGTGGCAGGGTAGTCGATAATTCACCCCTCCACTTT
NA,NA,TRBJ1-5,TRBV7-2,CASTTTGSNQPQHF,TGTGCCAGCACCACCACAGGGAGCAATCAGCCCCAGCATTTT
NA,NA,TRBJ1-1,TRBV7-3,CASSSQQNTEAFF,TGTGCCAGCAGCTCACAGCAGAACACTGAAGCTTTCTTT
TRBD2,NA,TRBJ2-5,TRBV29-1,CSLRLAGGRETQYF,TGCAGCCTGCGACTAGCGGGGGGAAGAGAGACCCAGTACTTC
NA,few,TRBJ1-4,TRBV28,CASNTVWPGWGQNNEKLFF,TGTGCCAGCAATACAGTTTGGCCGGGGTGGGGGCAAAACAATGAAAAACTGTTTTTT